The rows below give T cell receptor beta chains drawn from one sample of a study of T-cell memory formation after mild COVID-19. TCRdb re-analysed the 5' RACE reads in MiXCR, keeping a single row per CDR3 protein. Of under 400,000 distinct CDR3 sequences detected, 25% to 30% appear once; the ten largest clones hold roughly 13%. Specimen: PBMCs or a T cell subset sorted from them (not recorded which). The receptor set was obtained from an adult woman who had mild COVID-19 (a few samples of this study predate the infection). Cell type and time point are not known. CDR3s include the opening cysteine and the closing phenylalanine or tryptophan. Fields, in order: CDR3 length, D gene, V gene, clone size, J gene, CDR3 DNA, CDR3 protein. A D gene is named only where the DNA matches it firmly. Rows may omit the clone size; those that give it use once, few, many or a size class.

>19|TRBD2|TRBV24-1|.|TRBJ2-1
TGTGCCACCAGTGATCCAAGCGGGAGGGCCGGCTTCTCCTACAATGAGCAGTTCTTC
CATSDPSGRAGFSYNEQFF
>15|.|TRBV2|few|TRBJ1-5
TGTGCCAGCAGTGCCCCGGACAGCATTAATCAGCCCCAGCATTTT
CASSAPDSINQPQHF
>16|.|TRBV14|.|TRBJ2-3
TGTGCCAGCAGCCAAGCATATAACCCTAGCACAGATACGCAGTATTTT
CASSQAYNPSTDTQYF
>18|.|TRBV11-3|.|TRBJ1-2
TGTGCCAGCAGCTCCCAACAGGGAGTCCTAGTAGCAAGCTATGGCTACACCTTC
CASSSQQGVLVASYGYTF
>18|TRBD2|TRBV15|few|TRBJ2-5
TGTGCCACCAGTCTAGGGGGGCTAGCGGGGAGATCACAAGAGACCCAGTACTTC
CATSLGGLAGRSQETQYF
>13|.|TRBV3-1|.|TRBJ2-5
TGTGCCAGCAGCCAAGAAAACAGAAAGACCCAGTACTTC
CASSQENRKTQYF
>14|TRBD2|TRBV5-1|.|TRBJ2-7
TGCGCCAGTGCATATAGCGGGGGGGCCGCCGAGCAGTACTTC
CASAYSGGAAEQYF
>11|.|TRBV12-3/TRBV12-4|few|TRBJ2-7
TGTGCCAGCGGTGGGTCCAACGAGCAGTACTTC
CASGGSNEQYF
>15|.|TRBV18|.|TRBJ2-1
TGTGCCAGCTCACCTCAAAATCCAACTAGTGATGAGCAGTTCTTC
CASSPQNPTSDEQFF
>14|.|TRBV7-9|.|TRBJ2-5
TGTGCCAGCAGCTTGGCAGCTACCCAAGAGACCCAGTACTTC
CASSLAATQETQYF
>12|.|TRBV6-2/TRBV6-3|.|TRBJ2-7
TGTGCCAGCAGTTACTGGGCGACCGAGCAGTACTTC
CASSYWATEQYF
>14|TRBD2|TRBV6-4|many|TRBJ2-2
TGTGCCAGCGCACTAGCGGGGGATGCCGGGGAGCTGTTTTTT
CASALAGDAGELFF
>13|.|TRBV6-4|.|TRBJ2-2
TGTGCCAGCAGTGAGACCAACACCGGGGAGCTGTTTTTT
CASSETNTGELFF
>14|.|TRBV20-1|few|TRBJ1-3
TGCAGTGCTAGAGATGCTGGGGACGGTAACACCATATATTTT
CSARDAGDGNTIYF
>14|TRBD2|TRBV5-1|.|TRBJ2-3
TGCGCCAGCAGCACTAGCGACCGCACAGATACGCAGTATTTT
CASSTSDRTDTQYF
>15|.|TRBV11-3|few|TRBJ2-1
TGTGCCAGCAGCTTAGCCCAGACGCGCTACAATGAGCAGTTCTTC
CASSLAQTRYNEQFF
>15|TRBD2|TRBV20-1|few|TRBJ2-7
TGCAGTGCTAGGGACCCTAGCGGTTACTCCTACGAGCAGTACTTC
CSARDPSGYSYEQYF
>16|.|TRBV15|.|TRBJ2-7
TGTGCCACCAGCAGAGTGGGAGTGGCGGACTCCTACGAGCAGTACTTC
CATSRVGVADSYEQYF
>18|TRBD1|TRBV4-1|.|TRBJ2-7
TGCGCCAGCAGCCAAGATTCGACAGGGGCCATCGACTCCTACGAGCAGTACTTC
CASSQDSTGAIDSYEQYF
>12|.|TRBV7-2|few|TRBJ1-6
TGTGCCAGCAGCCCCAGGGTTTCACCCCTCCACTTT
CASSPRVSPLHF
>15|.|TRBV11-3|.|TRBJ2-5
TGTGCCAGCAGCTTAGTCCTCGGGGGCCAAGAGACCCAGTACTTC
CASSLVLGGQETQYF
>16|TRBD1|TRBV6-5|.|TRBJ2-7
TGTGCCAGCAGTAGACTACCGGGACAGGGGGCCTGGGAGCAGTACTTC
CASSRLPGQGAWEQYF
>15|TRBD2|TRBV11-3|.|TRBJ2-7
TGTGCCAGCAGCTTAGGACTAGCGGGAGTCGAAGAGCAGTACTTC
CASSLGLAGVEEQYF
>15|.|TRBV15|few|TRBJ1-2
TGTGCCACCAGTAGATATCAGAGCAGCAACTATGGCTACACCTTC
CATSRYQSSNYGYTF
>15|TRBD2|TRBV7-2|.|TRBJ2-7
TGTGCCAGCAGCAAGACTAGCGGAGTGTCCTACGAGCAGTACTTC
CASSKTSGVSYEQYF
>16|TRBD1|TRBV5-5|.|TRBJ1-1
TGTGCCAGCAGCTTGGGGCAGGGGGCGATGGGCACTGAAGCTTTCTTT
CASSLGQGAMGTEAFF
>13|.|TRBV27|.|TRBJ1-2
TGTGCCAGCAGTTCCGCAGGGGCGGGGGGCTACACCTTC
CASSSAGAGGYTF
>18|.|TRBV4-1|few|TRBJ2-3
TGCGCCAGCAGCCAAGGCGGACTCTCCGGCCCCCCAGGGGATACGCAGTATTTT
CASSQGGLSGPPGDTQYF
>13|.|TRBV25-1|.|TRBJ2-5
TGTGCCAGCAGTGGTGGGATCGAAGAGACCCAGTACTTC
CASSGGIEETQYF